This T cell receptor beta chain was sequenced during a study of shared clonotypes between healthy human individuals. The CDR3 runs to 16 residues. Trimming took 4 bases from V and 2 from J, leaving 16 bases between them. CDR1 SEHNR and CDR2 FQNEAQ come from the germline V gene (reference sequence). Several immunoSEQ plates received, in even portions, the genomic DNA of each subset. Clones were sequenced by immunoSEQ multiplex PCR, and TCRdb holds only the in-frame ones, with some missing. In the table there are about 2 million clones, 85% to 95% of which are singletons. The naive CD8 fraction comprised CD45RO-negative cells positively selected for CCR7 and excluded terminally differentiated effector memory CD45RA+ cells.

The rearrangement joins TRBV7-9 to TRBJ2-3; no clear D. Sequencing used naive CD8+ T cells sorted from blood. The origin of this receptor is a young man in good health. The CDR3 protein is CASSSTTVTLTDTQYF. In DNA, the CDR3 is TGTGCCAGCAGCTCTACGACGGTGACTCTCACAGATACGCAGTATTTT.